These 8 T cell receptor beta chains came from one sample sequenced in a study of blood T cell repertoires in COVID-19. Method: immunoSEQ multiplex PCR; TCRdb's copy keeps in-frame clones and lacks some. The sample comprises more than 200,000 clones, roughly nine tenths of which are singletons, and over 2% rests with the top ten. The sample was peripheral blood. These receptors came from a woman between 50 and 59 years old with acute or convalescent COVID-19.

CDR3: CASGPGQNYGYTF. As DNA, the CDR3 is TGTGCCAGCGGCCCGGGACAGAACTATGGCTACACCTTC. The chain has TRBV5-5 and TRBJ1-2; 7 nucleotides agree with TRBD1. Trimming removed 7 bases from V and 2 bases from J; junction bases left unmatched: 5. The CDR3 consists of 13 residues. Germline-derived CDR1 and CDR2 are SGHKS and YYEKEE (reference sequence).

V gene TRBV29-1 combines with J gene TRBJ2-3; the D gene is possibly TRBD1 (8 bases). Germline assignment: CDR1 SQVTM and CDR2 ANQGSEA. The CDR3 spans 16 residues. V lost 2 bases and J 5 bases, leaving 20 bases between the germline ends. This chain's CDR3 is CSVENGHRGGGDTQYF. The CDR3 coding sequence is TGCAGCGTTGAAAACGGGCACAGGGGGGGCGGAGATACGCAGTATTTT.

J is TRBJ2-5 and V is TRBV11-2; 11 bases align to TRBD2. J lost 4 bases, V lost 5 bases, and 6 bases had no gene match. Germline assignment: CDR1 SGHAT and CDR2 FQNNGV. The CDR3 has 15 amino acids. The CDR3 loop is CASSILAGVRETQYF. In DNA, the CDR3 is TGTGCCAGCAGCATACTAGCGGGAGTTCGAGAGACCCAGTACTTC.

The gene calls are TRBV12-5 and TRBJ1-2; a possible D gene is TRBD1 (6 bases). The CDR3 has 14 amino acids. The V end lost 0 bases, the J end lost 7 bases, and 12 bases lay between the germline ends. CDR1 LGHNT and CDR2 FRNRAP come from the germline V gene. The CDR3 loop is CASGLVLGAAGYTF. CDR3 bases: TGTGCTAGTGGTTTGGTATTGGGGGCGGCTGGCTACACCTTC.

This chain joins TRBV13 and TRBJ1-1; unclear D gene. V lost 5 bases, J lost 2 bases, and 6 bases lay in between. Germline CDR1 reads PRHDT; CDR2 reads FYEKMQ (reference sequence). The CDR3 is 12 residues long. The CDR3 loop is CASSRENTEAFF. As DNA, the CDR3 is TGTGCCAGCAGCCGGGAAAACACTGAAGCTTTCTTT.

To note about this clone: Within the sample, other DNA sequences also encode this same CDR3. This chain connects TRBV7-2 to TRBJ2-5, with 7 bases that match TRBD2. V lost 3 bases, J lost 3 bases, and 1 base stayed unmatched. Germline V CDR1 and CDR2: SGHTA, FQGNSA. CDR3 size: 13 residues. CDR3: CASSFAGEETQYF. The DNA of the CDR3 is TGTGCCAGCAGCTTCGCGGGGGAAGAGACCCAGTACTTC.

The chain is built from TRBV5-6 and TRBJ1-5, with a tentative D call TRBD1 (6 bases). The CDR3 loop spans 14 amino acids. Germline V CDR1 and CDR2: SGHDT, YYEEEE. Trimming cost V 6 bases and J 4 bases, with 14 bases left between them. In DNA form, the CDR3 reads TGTGCCAGCAACTGGGGGGGGCGAAATCAGCCCCAGCATTTT. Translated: CASNWGGRNQPQHF.

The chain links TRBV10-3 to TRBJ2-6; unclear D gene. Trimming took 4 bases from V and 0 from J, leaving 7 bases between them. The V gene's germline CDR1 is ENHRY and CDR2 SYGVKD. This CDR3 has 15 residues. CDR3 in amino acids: CAISGSGSGANVLTF. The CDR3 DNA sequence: TGTGCCATCAGTGGTTCAGGCTCTGGGGCCAACGTCCTGACTTTC.